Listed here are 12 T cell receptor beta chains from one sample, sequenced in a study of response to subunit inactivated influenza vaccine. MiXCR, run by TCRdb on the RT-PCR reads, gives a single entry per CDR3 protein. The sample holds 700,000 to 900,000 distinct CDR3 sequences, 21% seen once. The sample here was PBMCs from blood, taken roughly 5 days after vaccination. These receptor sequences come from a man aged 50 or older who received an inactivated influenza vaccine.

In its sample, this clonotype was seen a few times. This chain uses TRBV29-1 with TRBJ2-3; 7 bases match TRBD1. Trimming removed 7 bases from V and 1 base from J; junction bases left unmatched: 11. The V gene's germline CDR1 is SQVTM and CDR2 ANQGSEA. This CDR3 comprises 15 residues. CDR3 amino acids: CSATGAGTRTDTQYF. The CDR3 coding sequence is TGCAGCGCCACAGGGGCAGGGACACGCACAGATACGCAGTATTTT.

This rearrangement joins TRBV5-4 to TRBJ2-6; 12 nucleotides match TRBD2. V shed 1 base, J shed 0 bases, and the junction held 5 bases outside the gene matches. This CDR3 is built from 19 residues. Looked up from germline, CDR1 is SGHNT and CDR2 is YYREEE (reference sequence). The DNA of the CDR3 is TGTGCCAGCAGCTTGAGAACTAGCGGGGGGTTCTCTGGGGCCAACGTCCTGACTTTC. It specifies CASSLRTSGGFSGANVLTF.

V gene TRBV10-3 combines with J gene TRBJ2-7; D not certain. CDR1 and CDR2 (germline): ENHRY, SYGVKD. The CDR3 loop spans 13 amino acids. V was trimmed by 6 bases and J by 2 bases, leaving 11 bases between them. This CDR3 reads CAISLVPAYEQYF. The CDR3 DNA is TGTGCCATCAGCCTTGTTCCCGCCTACGAGCAGTACTTC.

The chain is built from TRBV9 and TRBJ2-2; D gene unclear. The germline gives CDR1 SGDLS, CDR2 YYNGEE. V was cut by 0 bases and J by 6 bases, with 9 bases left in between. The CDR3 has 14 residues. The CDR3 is CASSVDPTPGELFF. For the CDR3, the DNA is TGTGCCAGCAGCGTAGATCCGACACCCGGGGAGCTGTTTTTT.

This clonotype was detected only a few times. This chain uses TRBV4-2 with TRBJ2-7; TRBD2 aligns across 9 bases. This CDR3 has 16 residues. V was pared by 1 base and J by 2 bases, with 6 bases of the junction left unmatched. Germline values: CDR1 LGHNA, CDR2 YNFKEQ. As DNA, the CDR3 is TGTGCCAGCAGCCAAGGCATAGCGGGAGTGGCCTACGAGCAGTACTTC. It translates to CASSQGIAGVAYEQYF.

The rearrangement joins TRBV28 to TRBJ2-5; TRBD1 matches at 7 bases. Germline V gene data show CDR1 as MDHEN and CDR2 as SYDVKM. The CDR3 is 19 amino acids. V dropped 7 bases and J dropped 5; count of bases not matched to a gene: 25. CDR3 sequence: CASTINSWEPRTGEETQYF. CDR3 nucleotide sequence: TGTGCCAGCACCATCAACTCATGGGAGCCCAGGACAGGAGAGGAGACCCAGTACTTC.

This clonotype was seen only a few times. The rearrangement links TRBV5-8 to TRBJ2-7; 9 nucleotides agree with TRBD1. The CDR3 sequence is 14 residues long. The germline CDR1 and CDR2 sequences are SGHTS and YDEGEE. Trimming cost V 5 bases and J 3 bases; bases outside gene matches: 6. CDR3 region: CASRQPGQGYEQYF. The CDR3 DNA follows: TGTGCCAGCAGGCAGCCGGGACAGGGCTACGAGCAGTACTTC. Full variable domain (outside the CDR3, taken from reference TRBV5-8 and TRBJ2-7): EAGVTQSPTHLIKTRGQQATLRCSPISGHTSVYWYQQALGLGLQFLLWYDEGEERNRGNFPPRFSGRQFPNYSSELNVNALELEDSALYLCASRQPGQGYEQYFGPGTRLTVT.

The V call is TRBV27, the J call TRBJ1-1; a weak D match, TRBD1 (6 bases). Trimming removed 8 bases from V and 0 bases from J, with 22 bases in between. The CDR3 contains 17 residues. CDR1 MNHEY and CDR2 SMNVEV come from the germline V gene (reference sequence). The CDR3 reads CASSPKGRGLMNTEAFF. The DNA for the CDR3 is TGTGCCAGCTCCCCAAAGGGCAGGGGACTGATGAACACTGAAGCTTTCTTT.

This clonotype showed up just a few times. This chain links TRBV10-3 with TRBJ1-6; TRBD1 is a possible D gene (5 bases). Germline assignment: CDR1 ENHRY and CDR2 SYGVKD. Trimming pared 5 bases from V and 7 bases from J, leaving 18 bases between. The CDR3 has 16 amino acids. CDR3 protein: CAISPSFDSYNSPLHF. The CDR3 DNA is TGTGCCATCAGTCCCTCTTTCGACAGTTACAATTCACCCCTCCACTTT.

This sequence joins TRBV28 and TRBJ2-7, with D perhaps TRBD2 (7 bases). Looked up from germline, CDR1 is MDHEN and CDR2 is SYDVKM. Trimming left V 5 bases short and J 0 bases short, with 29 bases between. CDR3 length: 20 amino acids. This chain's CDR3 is CASSVIGGTSDSLSSYEQYF. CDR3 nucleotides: TGTGCCAGCAGTGTAATAGGGGGAACTAGCGATTCTCTAAGCTCCTACGAGCAGTACTTC.

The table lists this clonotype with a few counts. The CDR3: CSVAAGGNEQFF. CDR3 nucleotides: TGCAGCGTGGCAGCGGGGGGGAATGAGCAGTTCTTC. V gene TRBV29-1 combines with J gene TRBJ2-1; TRBD2 aligns across 10 bases. Germline V gene sequence: CDR1 SQVTM, CDR2 ANQGSEA. With 6 bases clipped from V and 7 bases from J, the junction kept 3 bases outside the gene matches. The CDR3 extends over 12 amino acids.

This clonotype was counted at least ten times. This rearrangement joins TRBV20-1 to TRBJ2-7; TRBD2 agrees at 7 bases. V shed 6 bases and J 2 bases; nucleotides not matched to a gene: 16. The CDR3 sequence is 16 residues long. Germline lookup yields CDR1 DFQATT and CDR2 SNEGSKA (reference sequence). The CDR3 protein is CSARHQFGGSPYEQYF. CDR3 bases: TGCAGTGCACGGCACCAGTTTGGCGGGAGCCCCTACGAGCAGTACTTC.